This TCR beta chain derives from a study of response to subunit inactivated influenza vaccine. General study results and limits: There was a suggestion from the authors that each seasonal influenza vaccination recruits few new T cells.

Comment on this clonotype: The antigen is unknown.

TCRdb re-analysed the RT-PCR reads in MiXCR, keeping a single row per CDR3 protein. Of 650,000 to 700,000 distinct CDR3 sequences in the sample, 15% to 19% were seen once. After removal of 6 bases from V and 4 bases from J, the junction contained 4 bases not matched to a gene. This CDR3 has 15 amino acids. Germline V gene lookup returns CDR1 MNHEY and CDR2 SMNVEV (reference sequence). This chain connects TRBV27 to TRBJ1-5; 12 nucleotides match TRBD1. This receptor was identified in a man aged 45-60 years who received an inactivated influenza vaccine. The sample in question was PBMCs from blood, obtained 11 to 12 days after vaccination. In DNA form, the CDR3 reads TGTGCCAGCAGCGGGACAGGGGGCGCGAATCAGCCCCAGCATTTT. It is translated as CASSGTGGANQPQHF.